The rows below give T cell receptor beta chains drawn from one sample of a study of shared clonotypes between healthy human individuals. TCRdb's table, derived via immunoSEQ multiplex PCR, lists solely in-frame clones and lacks some. The sample includes hundreds of thousands of clones, around three quarters of them seen just once. Specimen: memory CD4+ T cells sorted from blood. These TCRs come from a woman under 40 in good health. The CDR3 runs from the conserved cysteine through the conserved F or W. Each record gives: D gene, clone size, V gene, J gene, CDR3 DNA, CDR3 protein. The D gene is left open where the match is weak. Rows give clone size only sometimes, using once, few, many, or a class for an expanded clone.

-	many	TRBV28	TRBJ1-5	TGTGCCAGCAGTTTTAAGCTAGGGAGTCAGCCCCAGCATTTT	CASSFKLGSQPQHF
-	many	TRBV7-9	TRBJ2-1	TGTGCCAGCGACCGGGACAAAATCTACAATGAGCAGTTCTTC	CASDRDKIYNEQFF
TRBD2	-	TRBV28	TRBJ2-7	TGTGCCAGCACCAAACCGGGACTAGCGGGTGGTTACGAGCAGTACTTC	CASTKPGLAGGYEQYF
-	few	TRBV30	TRBJ1-2	TGTGCCTGGACCCCGCCCGGTACGCTTAACTATGGCTACACCTTC	CAWTPPGTLNYGYTF
-	-	TRBV10-1	TRBJ1-3	TGCGCCAGCAGTGATTCGGGAAACACCATATATTTT	CASSDSGNTIYF
TRBD2	-	TRBV19	TRBJ2-1	TGTGCCAGTAGCCCTAGGACTAGCGGGAAAAATGAGCAGTTCTTC	CASSPRTSGKNEQFF
-	-	TRBV5-4	TRBJ1-5	TGTGCCAGCAGCTTGAACGGGGCTCAGCCCCAGCATTTT	CASSLNGAQPQHF
-	once	TRBV5-1	TRBJ2-5	TGCGCCAGCAGCTTGGATCAGGGGGGCGTCGGAGAGACCCAGTACTTC	CASSLDQGGVGETQYF
-	-	TRBV28	TRBJ2-7	TGTGCCAGCAGTCCGCAGGGTACCAGCGAGCAGTACTTC	CASSPQGTSEQYF
TRBD1	-	TRBV7-6	TRBJ2-2	TGTGCCAGCAGCCCCCGACAGGGCACCGGGGAGCTGTTTTTT	CASSPRQGTGELFF
-	-	TRBV7-2	TRBJ2-7	TGTGCCAGCAGCTTAGATTCGGGACTTACCTACGAGCAGTACTTC	CASSLDSGLTYEQYF
-	-	TRBV11-2	TRBJ2-7	TGTGCCAGCAGCTTAGATAGGCAGTCCCTCTACGAGCAGTACTTC	CASSLDRQSLYEQYF
TRBD1	-	TRBV28	TRBJ1-4	TGTGCCAGCGTACAGGGGGCAACTAATGAAAAACTGTTTTTT	CASVQGATNEKLFF
TRBD1	-	TRBV29-1	TRBJ1-2	TGCAGCGTTATCATACAGGGGTTATTCTATGGCTACACCTTC	CSVIIQGLFYGYTF
-	few	TRBV30	TRBJ1-4	TGTGCCTGGAGTGTTGTGGGATGGGGTGAAAAACTGTTTTTT	CAWSVVGWGEKLFF
-	-	TRBV28	TRBJ1-5	TGTGCCAGCAGTAGCGGAGGTAGCAATCAGCCCCAGCATTTT	CASSSGGSNQPQHF
TRBD1	-	TRBV28	TRBJ1-2	TGTGCCAGCAGAAGTACAGGGGTTGGCTACACCTTC	CASRSTGVGYTF
TRBD1	-	TRBV5-1	TRBJ1-4	TGCGCCAGCAGCTCATTGACAGGGGGAGAAAAACTGTTTTTT	CASSSLTGGEKLFF
TRBD2	-	TRBV6-6	TRBJ2-3	TGTGCCACCGGGGGTAGAACTAGCGGGAGTATAGATACGCAGTATTTT	CATGGRTSGSIDTQYF
TRBD2	-	TRBV5-1	TRBJ2-7	TGCGCCAGCAGCTTGGTTGGAGCGGGGCATTACGAGCAGTACTTC	CASSLVGAGHYEQYF
-	-	TRBV25-1	TRBJ1-5	TGTGCCAGCAGTCCTGGGGGAGGAGGCAATCAGCCCCAGCATTTT	CASSPGGGGNQPQHF
-	-	TRBV25-1	TRBJ2-7	TGTGCCAGCAGTGAATCCCCAGGGGGGGCGCGAAGCTCCTACGAGCAGTACTTC	CASSESPGGARSSYEQYF
TRBD1	-	TRBV5-1	TRBJ1-1	TGCGCCAGCAGCGAACAGGGGGCTAAATGGAACACTGAAGCTTTCTTT	CASSEQGAKWNTEAFF
-	-	TRBV7-2	TRBJ2-5	TGTGCCAGCAGCTGGTCTAGGGGAGAGACCCAGTACTTC	CASSWSRGETQYF
-	-	TRBV7-7	TRBJ2-3	TGTGCCAGCAGCCCCGTTCAGGGGGGTGATACGCAGTATTTT	CASSPVQGGDTQYF
TRBD1	-	TRBV2	TRBJ2-7	TGTGCCAGCAGGGGGACAGGGGACTACGAGCAGTACTTC	CASRGTGDYEQYF
-	-	TRBV6-1	TRBJ2-2	TGTGCCAGCAGTGTTAATTCTGGGGGGTCGGGGGAGCTGTTTTTT	CASSVNSGGSGELFF
-	-	TRBV14	TRBJ1-1	TGTGCCAGCAGCCAAGATCGGTATAGTGGTGAAGCTTTCTTT	CASSQDRYSGEAFF
-	-	TRBV6-5	TRBJ2-7	TGTGCCAGCAGTTCAGGGGTAGGCGAGCAGTACTTC	CASSSGVGEQYF
-	-	TRBV7-3	TRBJ2-1	TGTGCCAGCAGCTCCCAACGTGAGAATGAGCAGTTCTTC	CASSSQRENEQFF
TRBD2	-	TRBV5-8	TRBJ2-2	TGTGCCAGCAGCTCGGGACTAGCTGACACCGGGGAGCTGTTTTTT	CASSSGLADTGELFF
TRBD1	-	TRBV4-1	TRBJ1-2	TGCGCCAGCAGCCATTTCCCTGGACAGGACACTAACTATGGCTACACCTTC	CASSHFPGQDTNYGYTF
-	-	TRBV10-3	TRBJ1-1	TGTGCCATCAGTGGGGAGATGAACACTGAAGCTTTCTTT	CAISGEMNTEAFF
-	-	TRBV11-2	TRBJ1-3	TGTGCCAGCAGCCCCGTGATCCCTGGAAACACCATATATTTT	CASSPVIPGNTIYF
-	-	TRBV6-6	TRBJ2-3	TGTGCCAGCAGTCTCCTCACAGATACGCAGTATTTT	CASSLLTDTQYF
TRBD1	-	TRBV10-3	TRBJ2-7	TGTGCCATCAGTGAGCTGGGACAGGGGGTCTACGAGCAGTACTTC	CAISELGQGVYEQYF
-	-	TRBV28	TRBJ1-1	TGTGCCCTCCGGGGAAACACTGAAGCTTTCTTT	CALRGNTEAFF
TRBD2	-	TRBV5-1	TRBJ2-5	TGCGCCAGCAGCTTGACTAGCGGGAAAGAGACCCAGTACTTC	CASSLTSGKETQYF
-	-	TRBV7-9	TRBJ2-3	TGTGCCAGCGCTAGGGGCACAGATACGCAGTATTTT	CASARGTDTQYF
TRBD1	-	TRBV6-5	TRBJ2-2	TGTGCCAGCAGTCGACAGGGTGCGAACACCGGGGAGCTGTTTTTT	CASSRQGANTGELFF
TRBD1	-	TRBV19	TRBJ2-1	TGTGCCAGTAGTATTGCACAGGGGTCCTACAATGAGCAGTTCTTC	CASSIAQGSYNEQFF
-	once	TRBV7-2	TRBJ2-5	TGTGCCAGCAGCTTAAGCCGTCAAGGGACCCAGTACTTC	CASSLSRQGTQYF
-	-	TRBV11-2	TRBJ2-7	TGTGCCAGCAGCTTCCAGCGGACGGCCTACGAGCAGTACTTC	CASSFQRTAYEQYF
-	-	TRBV29-1	TRBJ2-7	TGCAGCGTGTCCGGGGGGCGCGAGCAGTACTTC	CSVSGGREQYF
-	-	TRBV7-9	TRBJ1-1	TGTGCCAGCAGCTGGTCAAGAGCGAACACTGAAGCTTTCTTT	CASSWSRANTEAFF
TRBD2	-	TRBV28	TRBJ2-1	TGTGCCAGCAGGCTACTTCATCCGCTAGCGGGAGACAATGAGCAGTTCTTC	CASRLLHPLAGDNEQFF
-	-	TRBV2	TRBJ1-1	TGTGCCAGCAGTGAAGCGGAGGGGGTTCGGACTGAAGCTTTCTTT	CASSEAEGVRTEAFF
-	-	TRBV28	TRBJ1-2	TGTGCCAGCAGTCCAGGGGCAGGACGTAAGACCTTC	CASSPGAGRKTF
TRBD2	-	TRBV2	TRBJ2-1	TGTGCCAGCAGTGCAACCAGCGGGGGCAACAATGAGCAGTTCTTC	CASSATSGGNNEQFF
TRBD1	-	TRBV28	TRBJ1-3	TGTGCCAGCAGTCCTTCCGGACAGGGACCTGGAAACACCATATATTTT	CASSPSGQGPGNTIYF
-	-	TRBV12-5	TRBJ2-3	TGTGCTAGTGGTAGAAGTACCAGCACAGATACGCAGTATTTT	CASGRSTSTDTQYF
-	-	TRBV28	TRBJ1-1	TGTGCCAGCAGTCCGCCGTCGGGGATGAACACTGAAGCTTTCTTT	CASSPPSGMNTEAFF
-	-	TRBV5-1	TRBJ1-3	TGCGCCAGCAGCTTGGACGCAGGCGCCATATATTTT	CASSLDAGAIYF
TRBD1	-	TRBV28	TRBJ1-5	TGTGCCAGCACTACCGGACAGGGGGCGTATAGCAATCAGCCCCAGCATTTT	CASTTGQGAYSNQPQHF